Included here is one T cell receptor (beta chain) sequence, with context. Its matching antigen is unknown. Germline V CDR1 and CDR2: DFQATT, SNEGSKA (reference sequence). CDR3 length equals 13 residues. The ends were cut back, 1 base at V and 3 bases at J, with 4 bases in the middle. Sequencing targeted TCR beta in blood CD8+ and CD4+ T cells. Under recently defined diagnostic criteria, the patients with Susac syndrome qualified as having definite or probable disease. The sample comes from a study of CD8 T cells in Susac syndrome. Study-wide findings and caveats: In Susac syndrome, CD4+ T cell repertoires lacked any clonal expansion.

Roughly 0.45 to 1 ug RNA was reverse transcribed with random hexamers. In TCRdb, the immunoSEQ multiplex PCR reads were re-called with MiXCR into one record per CDR3 protein. The sample contains roughly 130,000 distinct CDR3 sequences, roughly 95% of which appear only once. This clonotype was sampled from a human donor with Susac syndrome. Sample: CD4+ T cells from PBMCs. V gene TRBV20-1 combines with J gene TRBJ2-6; the D is unclear. CDR3 DNA sequence: TGCAGTGCTAGAGGGGGTGGGGCCAACGTCCTGACTTTC. This encodes CSARGGGANVLTF.